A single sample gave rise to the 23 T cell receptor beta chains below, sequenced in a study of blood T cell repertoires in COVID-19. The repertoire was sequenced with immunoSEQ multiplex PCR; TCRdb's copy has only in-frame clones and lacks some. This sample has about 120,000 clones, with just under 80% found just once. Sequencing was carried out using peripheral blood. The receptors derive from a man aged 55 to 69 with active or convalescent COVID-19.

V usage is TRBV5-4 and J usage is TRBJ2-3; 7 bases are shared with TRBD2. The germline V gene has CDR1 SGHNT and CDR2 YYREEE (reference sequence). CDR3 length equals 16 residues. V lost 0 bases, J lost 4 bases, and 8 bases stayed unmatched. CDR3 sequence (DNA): TGTGCCAGCAGCTTGGGGGGGAGGGCCAGCGCAGATACGCAGTATTTT. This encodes CASSLGGRASADTQYF. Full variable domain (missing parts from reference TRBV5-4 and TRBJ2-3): ETGVTQSPTHLIKTRGQQVTLRCSSQSGHNTVSWYQQALGQGPQFIFQYYREEENGRGNFPPRFSGLQFPNYSSELNVNALELDDSALYLCASSLGGRASADTQYFGPGTRLTVL.

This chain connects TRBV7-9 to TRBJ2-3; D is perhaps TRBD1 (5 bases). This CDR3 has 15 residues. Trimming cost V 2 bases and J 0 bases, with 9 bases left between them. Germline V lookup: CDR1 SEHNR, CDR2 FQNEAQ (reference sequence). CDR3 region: CASSLQGTSTDTQYF. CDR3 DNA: TGTGCCAGCAGCTTACAGGGAACTAGCACAGATACGCAGTATTTT.

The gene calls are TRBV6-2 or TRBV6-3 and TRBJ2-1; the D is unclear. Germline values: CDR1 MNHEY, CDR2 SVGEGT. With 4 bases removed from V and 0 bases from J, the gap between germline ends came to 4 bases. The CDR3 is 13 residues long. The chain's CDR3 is CASSFSSYNEQFF. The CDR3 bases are TGTGCCAGCAGTTTTAGCTCCTACAATGAGCAGTTCTTC.

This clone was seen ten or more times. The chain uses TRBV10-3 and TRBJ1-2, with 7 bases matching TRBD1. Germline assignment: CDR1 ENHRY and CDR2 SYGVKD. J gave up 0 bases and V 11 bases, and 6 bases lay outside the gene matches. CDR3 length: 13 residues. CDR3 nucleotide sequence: TGTGCCTCCGGAGGACAGGCTAACTATGGCTACACCTTC. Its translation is CASGGQANYGYTF.

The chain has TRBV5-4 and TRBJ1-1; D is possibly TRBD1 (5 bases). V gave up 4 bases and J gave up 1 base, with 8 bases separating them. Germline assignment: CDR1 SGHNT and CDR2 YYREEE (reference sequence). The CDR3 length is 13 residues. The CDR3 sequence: CASSLDRNTEAFF. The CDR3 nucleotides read TGTGCCAGCAGCCTCGACAGGAACACTGAAGCTTTCTTT.

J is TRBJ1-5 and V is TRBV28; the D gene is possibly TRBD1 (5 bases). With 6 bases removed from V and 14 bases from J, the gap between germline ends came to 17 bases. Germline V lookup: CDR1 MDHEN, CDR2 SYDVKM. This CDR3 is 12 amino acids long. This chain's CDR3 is CASRDDSRREHF. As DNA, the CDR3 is TGTGCCAGCAGGGACGACAGCAGAAGAGAGCATTTT.

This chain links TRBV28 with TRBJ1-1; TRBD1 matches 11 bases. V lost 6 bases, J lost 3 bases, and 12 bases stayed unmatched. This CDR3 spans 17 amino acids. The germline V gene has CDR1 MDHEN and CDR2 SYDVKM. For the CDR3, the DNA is TGTGCCAGCAGGGCCGGGACAGGGGGTCGAAGGGACACTGAAGCTTTCTTT. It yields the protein CASRAGTGGRRDTEAFF.

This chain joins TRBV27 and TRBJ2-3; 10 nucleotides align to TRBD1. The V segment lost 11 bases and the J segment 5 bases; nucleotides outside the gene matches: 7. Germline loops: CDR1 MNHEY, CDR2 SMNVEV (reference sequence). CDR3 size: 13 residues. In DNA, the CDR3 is TGTGCCGCCAGACAGGGGGCGAGAGATACGCAGTATTTT. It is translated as CAARQGARDTQYF.

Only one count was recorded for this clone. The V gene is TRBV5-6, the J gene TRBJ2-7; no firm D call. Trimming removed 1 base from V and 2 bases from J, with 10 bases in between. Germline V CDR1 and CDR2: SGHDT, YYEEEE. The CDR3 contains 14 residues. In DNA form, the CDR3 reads TGTGCCAGCAGCTTGCGGTACGTGACCTACGAGCAGTACTTC. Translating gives CASSLRYVTYEQYF.

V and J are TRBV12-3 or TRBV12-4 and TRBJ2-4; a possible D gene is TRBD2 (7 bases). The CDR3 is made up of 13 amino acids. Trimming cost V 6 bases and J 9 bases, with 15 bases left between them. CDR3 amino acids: CASSAGAGVIQYF. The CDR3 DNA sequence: TGTGCCAGCAGCGCAGGGGCGGGGGTCATTCAGTACTTC.

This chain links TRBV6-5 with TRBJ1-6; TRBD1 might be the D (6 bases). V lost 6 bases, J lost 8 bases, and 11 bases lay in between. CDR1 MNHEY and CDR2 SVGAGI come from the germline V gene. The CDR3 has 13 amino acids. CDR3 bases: TGTGCCAGCAGGAACGCAGGGGATTCACCCCTCCACTTT. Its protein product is CASRNAGDSPLHF.

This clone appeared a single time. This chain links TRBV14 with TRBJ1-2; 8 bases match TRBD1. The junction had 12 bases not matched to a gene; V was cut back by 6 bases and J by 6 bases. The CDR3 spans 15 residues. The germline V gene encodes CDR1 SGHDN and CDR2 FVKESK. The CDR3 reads CASSPRAGRGHGYTF. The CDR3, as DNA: TGTGCCAGCAGTCCAAGAGCGGGCAGGGGGCATGGCTACACCTTC.

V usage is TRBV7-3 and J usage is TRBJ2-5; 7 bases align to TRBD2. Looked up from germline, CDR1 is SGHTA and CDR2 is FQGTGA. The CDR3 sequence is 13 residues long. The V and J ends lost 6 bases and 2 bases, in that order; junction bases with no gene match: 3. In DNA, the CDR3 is TGTGCCAGCAGTGCGGGAGCTCAAGAGACCCAGTACTTC. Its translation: CASSAGAQETQYF.

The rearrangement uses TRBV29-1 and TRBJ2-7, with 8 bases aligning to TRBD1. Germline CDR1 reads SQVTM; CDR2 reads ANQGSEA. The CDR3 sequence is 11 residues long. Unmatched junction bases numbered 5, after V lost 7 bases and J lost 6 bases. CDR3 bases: TGCAGCGCTGACAGGGGTGGCGAGCAGTACTTC. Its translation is CSADRGGEQYF.

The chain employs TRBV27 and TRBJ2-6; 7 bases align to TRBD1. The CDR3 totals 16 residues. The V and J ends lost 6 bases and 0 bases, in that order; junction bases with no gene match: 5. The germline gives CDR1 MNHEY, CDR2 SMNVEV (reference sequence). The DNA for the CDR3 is TGTGCCAGCAGCCGGGACAGCCTCTCTGGGGCCAACGTCCTGACTTTC. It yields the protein CASSRDSLSGANVLTF.

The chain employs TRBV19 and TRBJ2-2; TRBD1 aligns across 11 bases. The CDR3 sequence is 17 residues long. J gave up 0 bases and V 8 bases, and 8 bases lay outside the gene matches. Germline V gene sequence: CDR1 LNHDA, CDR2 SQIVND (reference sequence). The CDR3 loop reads CASLGQGVAANTGELFF. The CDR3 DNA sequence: TGTGCCAGTTTGGGACAGGGGGTGGCTGCGAACACCGGGGAGCTGTTTTTT.

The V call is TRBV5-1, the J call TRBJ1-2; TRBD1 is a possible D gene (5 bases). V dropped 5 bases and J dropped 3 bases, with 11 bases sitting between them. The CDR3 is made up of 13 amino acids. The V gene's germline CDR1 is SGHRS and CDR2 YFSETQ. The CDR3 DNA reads TGCGCCAGCAGACAGGACGGTTACTATGGCTACACCTTC. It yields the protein CASRQDGYYGYTF.

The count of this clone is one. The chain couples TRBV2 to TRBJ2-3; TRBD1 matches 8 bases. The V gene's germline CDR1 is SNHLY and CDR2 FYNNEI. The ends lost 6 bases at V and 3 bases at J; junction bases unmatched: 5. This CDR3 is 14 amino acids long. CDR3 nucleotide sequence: TGTGCCAGCAGCCAACAGGGGGTAACAGATACGCAGTATTTT. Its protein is CASSQQGVTDTQYF. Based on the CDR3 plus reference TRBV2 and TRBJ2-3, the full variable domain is EPEVTQTPSHQVTQMGQEVILRCVPISNHLYFYWYRQILGQKVEFLVSFYNNEISEKSEIFDDQFSVERPDGSNFTLKIRSTKLEDSAMYFCASSQQGVTDTQYFGPGTRLTVL.

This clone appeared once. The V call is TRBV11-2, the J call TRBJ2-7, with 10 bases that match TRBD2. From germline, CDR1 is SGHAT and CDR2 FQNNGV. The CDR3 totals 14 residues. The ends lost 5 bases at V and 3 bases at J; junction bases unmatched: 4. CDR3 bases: TGTGCCAGCAGCAAGCGGGAGGGCCTCTACGAGCAGTACTTC. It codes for CASSKREGLYEQYF.

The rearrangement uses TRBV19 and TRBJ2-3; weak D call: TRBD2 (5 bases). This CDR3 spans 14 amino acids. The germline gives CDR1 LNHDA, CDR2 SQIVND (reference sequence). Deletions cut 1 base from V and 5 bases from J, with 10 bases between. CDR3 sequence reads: CASSIGLAGDTQYF. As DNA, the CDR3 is TGTGCCAGTAGTATAGGTCTAGCAGGAGATACGCAGTATTTT.

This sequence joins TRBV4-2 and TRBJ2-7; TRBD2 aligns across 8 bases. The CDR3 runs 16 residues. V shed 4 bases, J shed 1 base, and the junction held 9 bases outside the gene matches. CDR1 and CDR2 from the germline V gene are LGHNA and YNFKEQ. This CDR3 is CASSPETGGGSYEQYF. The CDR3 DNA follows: TGTGCCAGCAGCCCCGAAACGGGAGGGGGGTCCTACGAGCAGTACTTC.

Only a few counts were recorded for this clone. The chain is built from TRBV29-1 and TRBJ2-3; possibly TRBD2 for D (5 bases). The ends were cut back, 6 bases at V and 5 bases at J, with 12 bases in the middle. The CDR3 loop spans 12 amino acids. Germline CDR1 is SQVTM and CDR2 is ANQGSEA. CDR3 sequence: CSVHESGDTQYF. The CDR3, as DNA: TGCAGCGTCCACGAGAGCGGAGATACGCAGTATTTT.

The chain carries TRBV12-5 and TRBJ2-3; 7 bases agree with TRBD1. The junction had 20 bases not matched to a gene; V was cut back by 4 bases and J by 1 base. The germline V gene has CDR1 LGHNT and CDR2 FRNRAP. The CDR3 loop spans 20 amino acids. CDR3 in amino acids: CASGSSNRGPNTWGTDTQYF. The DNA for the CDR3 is TGTGCTAGTGGTTCCTCCAACAGGGGACCCAACACTTGGGGCACAGATACGCAGTATTTT.